This TCR beta chain was captured by sequencing in a study of identical twins. TCRdb redid the calling of the 5' RACE reads with MiXCR, one entry per CDR3 protein. The sample carries 500,000 to 600,000 distinct CDR3 sequences, roughly a fifth recorded once. The same specimen was also included in a second study, on T cells expressing NK-cell markers. That source adds: HCMV serostatus: seven of eight sequenced donors positive, one negative. Sorting of alpha-beta TCR T cells alone was achieved in several experiments with an anti-gamma-delta TCR antibody. The study left the HCMV specificity of expanded NKG2C+ T cell clones unresolved.

The sample taken for sequencing was CD4+ T cells sorted from blood. The source is a woman younger than 35 in good health.

As DNA, the CDR3 is TGTGCCAGCAGAAGTCACAGGGGAACGGACTATGGCTACACCTTC. It translates to CASRSHRGTDYGYTF. The chain recombines TRBV6-1 with TRBJ1-2, with 7 bases fitting TRBD1. Germline trimming cut 6 bases from V and 3 bases from J; bases unmatched to any gene: 10. CDR1 and CDR2 (germline): MNHNS, SASEGT. The CDR3 runs to 15 residues.